Sequencing of this T cell receptor beta chain was carried out in a study of T cells after yellow fever vaccination. Each CDR3 protein is one row after TCRdb ran MiXCR on the 5' RACE reads. The table records about 340,000 distinct CDR3 sequences, 8.5% to 9% of them present only once. This clonotype was seen only a few times. The CDR3 has 13 amino acids. V trimming: 6 bases; J trimming: 8 bases; junction bases outside the gene matches: 8. CDR1 and CDR2 from the germline V gene are DFQATT and SNEGSKA (reference sequence). This TCR was sampled from a man between 18 and 29 years old who received the YFV17D yellow fever vaccine. The gene calls are TRBV20-1 and TRBJ2-1; 9 nucleotides match TRBD2. The specimen comprised PBMCs, sampled on the day of the first yellow fever vaccination. CDR3 loop: CSAPTSGGDEQFF. For the CDR3, the DNA is TGCAGTGCGCCGACTAGCGGAGGAGATGAGCAGTTCTTC.